Listed here are 32 T cell receptor beta chains from one sample, sequenced in a study of T cells in Graves' hyperthyroidism and ophthalmopathy. Template material for amplifying TCR beta CDR3 regions consisted of RNA transcripts. A first-round RT-PCR of the TCR CDR3 used the HTBI primer set. TCRdb reanalysed the multiplex PCR reads using MiXCR and keeps one entry per CDR3 protein. The data show 530,000 or so distinct CDR3 sequences, with around a quarter seen just once and about 10% held by the top ten. Sequenced input: blood. These receptor sequences come from a woman in her twenties or thirties with Graves' ophthalmopathy.

This clonotype was counted at least ten times. This sequence joins TRBV12-3 or TRBV12-4 and TRBJ2-2; 9 bases line up with TRBD2. The length of the CDR3 is 15 residues. After removal of 7 bases from V and 5 bases from J, the junction contained 8 bases not matched to a gene. This CDR3 is CASTSLAGVTGELFF. CDR3 nucleotides: TGTGCCAGCACTTCATTAGCGGGGGTTACCGGGGAGCTGTTTTTT.

In its sample, this clonotype was seen a few times. The V gene is TRBV7-9, the J gene TRBJ2-7, with D tentatively TRBD2 (5 bases). There are 12 residues in the CDR3. Trimming pared 5 bases from V and 7 bases from J, leaving 12 bases between. Germline CDR1 is SEHNR and CDR2 is FQNEAQ (reference sequence). The CDR3: CASSISGGEQYF. DNA for the CDR3: TGTGCCAGCAGCATCAGCGGAGGAGAGCAGTACTTC.

Only a few counts were recorded for this clonotype. J is TRBJ1-6 and V is TRBV3-1; no definite D call. The germline V and J ends were trimmed by 4 bases and 0 bases, with 10 bases remaining between them. This CDR3 region has 16 residues. CDR1 is LGHDT, CDR2 YNNKEL, per germline (reference sequence). This chain's CDR3 is CASSRQWDSYNSPLHF. DNA for the CDR3: TGTGCCAGCAGCCGGCAGTGGGACTCCTATAATTCACCCCTCCACTTT.

The chain combines TRBV6-1 with TRBJ2-7; the D is unclear. Germline V gene sequence: CDR1 MNHNS, CDR2 SASEGT. Trimming pared 4 bases from V and 8 bases from J, leaving 9 bases between. The CDR3 extends over 11 amino acids. The CDR3 DNA is TGTGCCAGCAGTGCCCTGAGTAAGCAGTACTTC. This gives the protein CASSALSKQYF.

This clonotype was counted at least ten times. The rearrangement uses TRBV6-1 and TRBJ1-1; D is unresolved. The CDR3 runs to 11 residues. From germline, CDR1 is MNHNS and CDR2 SASEGT. V lost 0 bases and J lost 9, with 5 bases in between. The CDR3 protein is CASSEAGQAFF. The CDR3 DNA reads as TGTGCCAGCAGTGAAGCAGGGCAAGCTTTCTTT.

The sample holds one count of this clonotype. The chain joins TRBV12-3 or TRBV12-4 to TRBJ2-7, with 8 bases that match TRBD1. This CDR3 contains 14 residues. V gave up 6 bases and J gave up 3 bases; unmatched junction bases: 7. The CDR3 loop is CASRLGQGDYEQYF. CDR3 sequence (DNA): TGTGCCAGCAGACTTGGACAGGGAGACTACGAGCAGTACTTC.

The V gene is TRBV2, the J gene TRBJ2-7; 8 nucleotides match TRBD1. V was clipped by 10 bases and J by 7 bases; unmatched bases: 12. CDR1 is SNHLY, CDR2 FYNNEI, per germline. The CDR3 covers 13 residues. The CDR3 reads CATSGQGKGEQYF. Here the CDR3 DNA reads TGTGCCACCTCTGGACAGGGCAAGGGGGAGCAGTACTTC.

This chain uses TRBV12-3 or TRBV12-4 with TRBJ1-1, with a possible D match to TRBD1 (6 bases). Trimming cost V 6 bases and J 4 bases, with 15 bases left between them. The CDR3 contains 14 residues. DNA for the CDR3: TGTGCCAGCAGCTTCACCAGGGGAAGCACTGAAGCTTTCTTT. Its translation: CASSFTRGSTEAFF.

This clonotype was counted many times. The chain recombines TRBV27 with TRBJ1-2; D gene ambiguous. In germline, CDR1 is MNHEY, CDR2 SMNVEV (reference sequence). The ends were cut back, 1 base at V and 2 bases at J, with 11 bases in the middle. The CDR3 is 15 residues long. The CDR3 DNA follows: TGTGCCAGCAGTTTATATCCTGATATAAACTATGGCTACACCTTC. Protein sequence: CASSLYPDINYGYTF.

The table lists this clonotype with many counts. This rearrangement joins TRBV20-1 to TRBJ1-2; D ambiguous. Per the germline V gene, CDR1 is DFQATT and CDR2 is SNEGSKA (reference sequence). Trimming took off 1 base at V and 4 bases at J, with 10 bases between the two ends. The CDR3 runs to 13 residues. The CDR3 is CSARAPGLYGYTF. CDR3 bases: TGCAGTGCTAGAGCTCCCGGTCTCTATGGCTACACCTTC.

This clonotype was found many times. This chain's CDR3 is CASSLDGRSSGNTIYF. CDR3 sequence (DNA): TGCGCCAGCAGCTTGGACGGGCGTAGCTCTGGAAACACCATATATTTT. This chain uses TRBV5-1 with TRBJ1-3; no clear D gene. Germline V gene sequence: CDR1 SGHRS, CDR2 YFSETQ. V was cut by 0 bases and J by 0 bases, with 10 bases left in between. CDR3 length equals 16 residues.

This clonotype was picked up many times. V gene TRBV10-3 combines with J gene TRBJ2-6; D is perhaps TRBD2 (6 bases). The CDR3 is 17 residues long. Trimming left V 1 base short and J 3 bases short, with 13 bases between. Germline CDR1 ENHRY, CDR2 SYGVKD. CDR3 sequence (DNA): TGTGCCATCAGTGAGTTCGGGACTTTTGGTGGGGCCAACGTCCTGACTTTC. The encoded protein is CAISEFGTFGGANVLTF.

This clonotype was counted only a few times. The chain links TRBV28 to TRBJ1-2; D not certain. The CDR3 covers 12 residues. Germline CDR1 and CDR2: MDHEN and SYDVKM. V dropped 6 bases and J dropped 3 bases, with 8 bases sitting between them. The CDR3: CASSRSDYGYTF. DNA of the CDR3: TGTGCCAGCAGCCGATCAGACTATGGCTACACCTTC.

Ten or more counts support this clonotype. The chain carries TRBV6-5 and TRBJ2-5; D perhaps matches TRBD2 (6 bases). Germline V gene data show CDR1 as MNHEY and CDR2 as SVGAGI. The V end was cut by 2 bases, the J end by 5 bases, with 15 bases between. This CDR3 contains 15 residues. The CDR3 region has the DNA TGTGCCAGCAGTTACGGGGGAGCGGGTAGGGAGACCCAGTACTTC. Translation gives CASSYGGAGRETQYF.

This clonotype showed up many times. The chain is built from TRBV20-1 and TRBJ2-4, with a possible D match to TRBD1 (5 bases). The germline V and J ends were trimmed by 1 base and 0 bases, with 13 bases remaining between them. Germline V CDR1 and CDR2: DFQATT, SNEGSKA (reference sequence). CDR3 length: 16 amino acids. CDR3 amino acids: CSARAETQVAKNIQYF. For the CDR3, the DNA is TGCAGTGCTAGAGCTGAGACACAGGTAGCCAAAAACATTCAGTACTTC.

This clonotype was observed a few times. This chain uses TRBV29-1 with TRBJ2-7, with unresolved D. The CDR3 is 12 residues long. V was clipped by 4 bases and J by 0 bases, with 7 bases between them. Germline CDR1 SQVTM, CDR2 ANQGSEA. CDR3 DNA: TGCAGCGTTGGGCGCAGCTCCTACGAGCAGTACTTC. It codes for CSVGRSSYEQYF.

This clonotype was picked up many times. V gene TRBV24-1 combines with J gene TRBJ2-7, with 9 positions matching TRBD2. Germline values: CDR1 KGHDR, CDR2 SFDVKD. V gave up 5 bases and J gave up 7 bases; unmatched junction bases: 8. This CDR3 comprises 14 residues. Here the CDR3 reads CATSAAGGPGEQYF. In DNA, the CDR3 is TGTGCCACCAGTGCGGCGGGAGGGCCGGGGGAGCAGTACTTC.

This clonotype was seen ten or more times. This chain uses TRBV19 with TRBJ1-5; 7 nucleotides agree with TRBD1. With V trimmed by 1 base and J by 2 bases, 2 bases remained unmatched. CDR3 length: 15 amino acids. Germline V gives CDR1 LNHDA, CDR2 SQIVND (reference sequence). The CDR3 DNA reads TGTGCCAGTAGTATAGGCGACAGGGGCAATCAGCCCCAGCATTTT. This codes for CASSIGDRGNQPQHF.

This clonotype was seen many times. V and J are TRBV6-5 and TRBJ1-1, with D perhaps matching TRBD1 (5 bases). Germline CDR1 is MNHEY and CDR2 is SVGAGI. V shed 5 bases and J shed 8 bases, with 12 bases lying between them. The CDR3 contains 12 residues. CDR3 DNA: TGTGCCAGCAGTAGTACGGGGGAGGAAGCTTTCTTT. Translated, it gives CASSSTGEEAFF.

V usage is TRBV12-3 or TRBV12-4 and J usage is TRBJ2-7; 9 nucleotides agree with TRBD1. This CDR3 has 15 residues. After removal of 4 bases from V and 6 bases from J, the junction contained 10 bases not matched to a gene. The DNA for the CDR3 is TGTGCCAGCAGTTCACCGGGACAGGGAGTTTCCGAGCAGTACTTC. The encoded protein is CASSSPGQGVSEQYF.

This clonotype was seen many times. The rearrangement joins TRBV6-2 or TRBV6-3 to TRBJ2-5; 10 nucleotides match TRBD2. The CDR3 totals 16 residues. Germline CDR1 MNHEY, CDR2 SVGEGT. The J segment lost 0 bases and the V segment lost 5 bases, leaving 6 bases of the junction unmatched. The CDR3 spells CASSTSSGGHQETQYF. The CDR3, as DNA: TGTGCCAGCAGTACTTCTAGCGGGGGCCACCAAGAGACCCAGTACTTC.

This clonotype was picked up many times. The V gene is TRBV19, the J gene TRBJ1-5; 10 nucleotides line up with TRBD1. V was clipped by 7 bases and J by 4 bases; unmatched bases: 7. Per the germline V gene, CDR1 is LNHDA and CDR2 is SQIVND (reference sequence). The CDR3 totals 15 residues. The CDR3 spells CASTPRQGANQPQHF. CDR3 in DNA: TGTGCCAGTACCCCCCGACAGGGGGCGAATCAGCCCCAGCATTTT.

This clonotype was counted ten times or more. The chain recombines TRBV20-1 with TRBJ2-4; 7 nucleotides match TRBD1. Germline CDR1 is DFQATT and CDR2 is SNEGSKA (reference sequence). The CDR3 covers 12 residues. The trim removed 6 bases at V and 8 bases at J, leaving 7 bases unmatched. CDR3 coding DNA: TGCAGTGCAGGAGACAGGGCAGACATTCAGTACTTC. Translating it yields CSAGDRADIQYF.

This clonotype was observed a few times. The V gene is TRBV6-1, the J gene TRBJ2-7, with unresolved D. In germline, CDR1 is MNHNS, CDR2 SASEGT. Trimming left V 5 bases short and J 3 bases short, with 8 bases between. The CDR3 has 12 amino acids. The CDR3 DNA is TGTGCCAGCAGTAAGGGTCTCTACGAGCAGTACTTC. As protein: CASSKGLYEQYF.

This clonotype was seen many times. The rearrangement uses TRBV12-3 or TRBV12-4 and TRBJ2-5; D not certain. This CDR3 is built from 14 residues. Trimming removed 3 bases from V and 0 bases from J, with 8 bases in between. The CDR3 DNA reads as TGTGCCAGCAGTTTTCCCACGGACCAAGAGACCCAGTACTTC. Amino acids: CASSFPTDQETQYF.

V usage is TRBV6-1 and J usage is TRBJ1-1; TRBD1 might be the D (5 bases). The V end lost 0 bases, the J end lost 0 bases, and 11 bases lay between the germline ends. Looked up from germline, CDR1 is MNHNS and CDR2 is SASEGT. The CDR3 is made up of 16 amino acids. The CDR3 DNA follows: TGTGCCAGCAGTGAAGCCCCCGGGACGGTGAACACTGAAGCTTTCTTT. It codes for CASSEAPGTVNTEAFF.

CDR3 amino acids: CASSRLQGQPQHF. The DNA of the CDR3 is TGTGCCAGCAGTAGACTTCAGGGTCAGCCCCAGCATTTT. The chain links TRBV2 to TRBJ1-5; possibly TRBD1 for D (5 bases). The CDR3 is 13 residues long. Trimming took 5 bases from V and 6 from J, leaving 11 bases between them. CDR1 and CDR2 from the germline V gene are SNHLY and FYNNEI.

Ten or more counts support this clonotype. The chain couples TRBV2 to TRBJ1-5; D uncertain. This CDR3 spans 15 amino acids. V was clipped by 6 bases and J by 4 bases, with 16 bases between them. Germline CDR1 is SNHLY and CDR2 is FYNNEI. The CDR3 is CASREMSSSNQPQHF. The CDR3, as DNA: TGTGCCAGCAGAGAGATGTCCTCTTCGAATCAGCCCCAGCATTTT.

This clonotype has ten or more counts. The chain links TRBV6-2 or TRBV6-3 to TRBJ1-5; no clear D gene. V was trimmed by 2 bases and J by 1 base, leaving 12 bases between them. Germline V gives CDR1 MNHEY, CDR2 SVGEGT. The CDR3 contains 16 residues. The CDR3 protein is CASSYDVGMSNQPQHF. In DNA, the CDR3 is TGTGCCAGCAGTTACGATGTGGGAATGAGCAATCAGCCCCAGCATTTT.

At least ten counts were recorded for this clonotype. The V and J genes are TRBV10-3 and TRBJ2-2, with 7 positions matching TRBD2. The J segment lost 2 bases and the V segment lost 3 bases, leaving 6 bases of the junction unmatched. The CDR3 covers 16 residues. The germline CDR1 and CDR2 sequences are ENHRY and SYGVKD. CDR3 bases: TGTGCCATCAGTGACCGGGCTAGCGGTAACACCGGGGAGCTGTTTTTT. Translating gives CAISDRASGNTGELFF.

This rearrangement joins TRBV28 to TRBJ1-2; D might be TRBD1 (5 bases). V was trimmed by 4 bases and J by 6 bases, leaving 15 bases between them. This CDR3 has 14 residues. CDR1 MDHEN and CDR2 SYDVKM come from the germline V gene. The CDR3 protein is CASSYRGAMDGYTF. The CDR3 nucleotides read TGTGCCAGCAGTTACCGCGGGGCGATGGATGGCTACACCTTC.

This sequence joins TRBV19 and TRBJ2-3, with D unclear. This CDR3 comprises 16 residues. Germline-derived CDR1 and CDR2 are LNHDA and SQIVND (reference sequence). Trimming shortened V by 5 bases and J by 7 bases, and 22 bases separated the two germline ends. The chain's CDR3 is CASSPADFLPTNTQYF. The CDR3 coding sequence is TGTGCCAGTAGTCCGGCCGACTTCCTTCCTACTAATACGCAGTATTTT.